This is a list of T cell receptor beta chains from one sample in a study of blood T cell repertoires in COVID-19. Assay: immunoSEQ multiplex PCR; the TCRdb copy retains only in-frame clones and omits some. The data hold 250,000 to 350,000 clones, with approximately 86% observed a single time. Source material: peripheral blood. These receptors were taken from a man between 18 and 29 years old with active or convalescent COVID-19. The CDR3 runs from the conserved cysteine through the conserved F or W. Fields, in order: CDR3 length, clone size, V gene, J gene, D gene, CDR3 protein, CDR3 DNA. The D gene is left open where the match is weak. The size of a clone is reported for some rows only, either as once, few or many, or as a class for expanded clones.

16,few,TRBV18,TRBJ1-2,TRBD1,CASSPTGQGANYGYTF,TGTGCCAGCTCACCTACCGGACAGGGAGCTAACTATGGCTACACCTTC
16,NA,TRBV7-9,TRBJ2-1,TRBD2,CASSSSRGSGSNEQFF,TGTGCCAGCAGCTCCTCCCGAGGGAGCGGGAGCAATGAGCAGTTCTTC
12,once,TRBV18,TRBJ1-2,TRBD1,CASSRDSYGYTF,TGTGCCAGCTCAAGGGACAGCTATGGCTACACCTTC
15,few,TRBV6-1,TRBJ2-3,NA,CASSENLGITEAQYF,TGTGCCAGCAGTGAAAATCTTGGTATCACCGAGGCGCAGTATTTT
16,NA,TRBV25-1,TRBJ2-1,NA,CASSELASERTNEQFF,TGTGCCAGCAGTGAATTAGCTAGCGAGCGAACCAATGAGCAGTTCTTC
16,NA,TRBV21-1,TRBJ1-1,NA,CASTYRVGTGNTEAFF,NA
14,NA,TRBV5-6,TRBJ1-2,TRBD1,CASSVPGQRYGYTF,TGTGCCAGCAGCGTTCCGGGACAGCGCTATGGCTACACCTTC
13,NA,TRBV7-9,TRBJ2-5,TRBD1,CASRNRGTETQYF,TGTGCCAGCAGAAACAGGGGGACGGAGACCCAGTACTTC
15,NA,TRBV3-1/TRBV3-2,TRBJ2-1,NA,CASSQDRTSLHEQFF,TGTGCCAGCAGCCAAGATCGAACTAGTTTGCATGAGCAGTTCTTC
17,NA,TRBV7-9,TRBJ2-5,NA,CASSSPAGGSHGETQYF,TGTGCCAGCAGCTCCCCTGCTGGGGGGAGTCACGGAGAGACCCAGTACTTC
16,once,TRBV6-6,TRBJ2-1,NA,CASSSQGTWPYNEQFF,TGTGCCAGCAGTTCTCAGGGAACATGGCCCTACAATGAGCAGTTCTTC
14,NA,TRBV9,TRBJ2-3,NA,CASGSSTSTDTQYF,TGTGCCAGCGGGAGTTCGACTAGCACAGATACGCAGTATTTT
19,NA,TRBV4-3,TRBJ2-3,TRBD2,CASSQDLERGGQGTDTQYF,TGCGCCAGCAGCCAAGATCTCGAGCGGGGGGGCCAGGGCACAGATACGCAGTATTTT
14,NA,TRBV13,TRBJ2-1,TRBD1,CASSRRTGYNEQFF,TGTGCCAGCAGCCGTCGGACAGGCTACAATGAGCAGTTCTTC
14,NA,TRBV6-1,TRBJ1-2,NA,CASSEKSETGGYTF,TGTGCCAGCAGTGAAAAATCAGAGACAGGAGGCTACACCTTC
15,NA,TRBV9,TRBJ2-1,TRBD2,CASSHRSGVYNEQFF,TGTGCCAGCAGCCACCGGAGCGGGGTCTACAATGAGCAGTTCTTC
14,NA,TRBV10-2,TRBJ1-5,NA,CASSPTGYNQPQHF,TGCGCCAGCAGTCCGACAGGTTACAATCAGCCCCAGCATTTT
13,NA,TRBV16,TRBJ2-5,NA,CASSQPGKETQYF,TGTGCCAGCAGCCAACCAGGGAAGGAGACCCAGTACTTC
14,few,TRBV5-1,TRBJ1-1,TRBD1,CASSPRQGNTEAFF,TGCGCCAGCAGCCCCCGACAGGGGAACACTGAAGCTTTCTTT
14,NA,TRBV6-5,TRBJ1-1,NA,CASSLGMGGTEAFF,TGTGCCAGCAGCCTGGGGATGGGGGGAACTGAAGCTTTCTTT
20,NA,TRBV4-1,TRBJ1-6,TRBD1,CASSQDSAQGASSYNSPLHF,TGCGCCAGCAGCCAAGATTCCGCACAGGGGGCGAGTAGTTATAATTCACCCCTCCACTTT
13,NA,TRBV3-1/TRBV3-2,TRBJ1-3,NA,CASSQGDWRTIYF,TGTGCCAGCAGCCAAGGGGACTGGAGGACCATATATTTT
14,NA,TRBV10-2,TRBJ2-2,NA,CASDGQGNTGELFF,TGCGCCAGCGACGGGCAGGGGAACACCGGGGAGCTGTTTTTT
12,NA,TRBV11-2,TRBJ1-6,TRBD1,CASSLRQGQCHF,TGTGCCAGCAGCTTACGACAGGGTCAATGCCACTTT
16,NA,TRBV5-1,TRBJ1-2,NA,CASSLAGINSDYGYTF,TGCGCCAGCAGCTTGGCCGGGATCAATAGTGACTATGGCTACACCTTC
18,NA,TRBV2,TRBJ1-6,TRBD1,CASSETRTGGSYNSPLHF,TGTGCCAGCAGTGAGACTCGGACAGGGGGTTCCTATAATTCACCCCTCCACTTT
14,NA,TRBV4-1,TRBJ2-4,NA,CASSQERDKNIQYF,TGCGCCAGCAGCCAAGAGAGGGACAAAAACATTCAGTACTTC
15,NA,TRBV9,TRBJ2-7,TRBD2,CASSFRGGPSYEQYF,TGTGCCAGCAGCTTCCGCGGGGGGCCCTCTTACGAGCAGTACTTC
14,once,TRBV5-1,TRBJ2-7,TRBD1,CASSPGDRPLGKYF,TGCGCCAGCAGCCCAGGGGACAGGCCCCTTGGGAAGTACTTC
15,NA,TRBV7-2,TRBJ2-5,TRBD2,CASSWERTSQETQYF,TGTGCCAGCAGCTGGGAACGGACTAGCCAAGAGACCCAGTACTTC
14,NA,TRBV5-1,TRBJ2-5,NA,CASSPPTSGETQYF,TGCGCCAGCAGCCCTCCAACCTCCGGAGAGACCCAGTACTTC
15,NA,TRBV4-3,TRBJ1-2,TRBD1,CASSPSQGVYDGYTF,TGCGCCAGCAGCCCATCACAGGGGGTCTACGATGGCTACACCTTC
15,NA,TRBV4-3,TRBJ2-2,NA,CASSQDGGRAGELFF,TGCGCCAGCAGCCAAGATGGCGGCAGGGCCGGGGAGCTGTTTTTT
14,NA,TRBV13,TRBJ1-1,NA,CASSLLSRSAEAFF,TGTGCCAGCAGCTTATTGAGCCGCTCCGCTGAAGCTTTCTTT
16,NA,TRBV27,TRBJ1-5,NA,CASSLQGREVNQPQHF,TGTGCCAGCAGTCTCCAGGGACGGGAGGTCAATCAGCCCCAGCATTTT
13,NA,TRBV6-5,TRBJ1-1,NA,CASKRDLNTEAFF,TGTGCCAGCAAGAGGGATTTGAACACTGAAGCTTTCTTT
15,NA,TRBV5-4,TRBJ2-1,TRBD1,CASSPRTGANNEQFF,TGTGCCAGCAGCCCCCGGACAGGGGCCAACAATGAGCAGTTCTTC
14,NA,TRBV2,TRBJ2-7,TRBD2,CASSPSGTTYEQYF,TGTGCCAGCAGCCCTTCCGGGACTACTTACGAGCAGTACTTC
15,NA,TRBV6-6,TRBJ2-5,TRBD2,CASSSGLVGGETQYF,TGTGCCAGCAGTTCCGGACTAGTCGGCGGGGAGACCCAGTACTTC
14,NA,TRBV2,TRBJ1-1,NA,CASSESGLNTEAFF,TGTGCCAGCAGTGAGTCAGGGTTGAACACTGAAGCTTTCTTT
13,NA,TRBV7-9,TRBJ2-5,NA,CASGRQNQETQYF,TGTGCCAGCGGAAGACAGAACCAAGAGACCCAGTACTTC
19,NA,TRBV19,TRBJ1-5,TRBD1,CASSIWAHSATGQNQPQHF,TGTGCCAGTAGTATATGGGCCCATTCAGCGACAGGGCAAAATCAGCCCCAGCATTTT
16,NA,TRBV6-6,TRBJ1-6,NA,CASSPGVGSYNSPLHF,TGTGCCAGCAGCCCGGGGGTGGGCTCCTATAATTCACCCCTCCACTTT
16,NA,TRBV7-9,TRBJ2-5,TRBD2,CASSKGLAGVGETQYF,TGTGCCAGCAGCAAGGGACTAGCGGGAGTCGGGGAGACCCAGTACTTC
15,NA,TRBV6-5,TRBJ1-1,NA,CASSLLGGGGTEAFF,TGTGCCAGCAGCCTTCTGGGAGGTGGGGGCACTGAAGCTTTCTTT
15,NA,TRBV5-1,TRBJ2-3,TRBD2,CASSASGGSTDTQYF,TGCGCCAGCAGCGCAAGCGGGGGGAGCACAGATACGCAGTATTTT
16,few,TRBV9,TRBJ2-1,TRBD2,CASSPWVSGGSNEQFF,TGTGCCAGCAGCCCCTGGGTTAGCGGGGGAAGCAATGAGCAGTTCTTC
15,NA,TRBV11-2,TRBJ1-4,TRBD1,CASSLVDRGRKKLFF,TGTGCCAGCAGCTTAGTGGACAGGGGGCGCAAAAAACTGTTTTTT
13,NA,TRBV23-1,TRBJ1-1,TRBD1,CASSQGGQAEAFF,TGCGCCAGCAGTCAAGGGGGACAGGCTGAAGCTTTCTTT
14,NA,TRBV6-6,TRBJ1-6,TRBD1,CASSYATGASPLHF,TGTGCCAGCAGTTATGCGACAGGGGCCTCACCCCTCCACTTT
13,NA,TRBV28,TRBJ2-3,TRBD1,CATIDRAADTQYF,TGTGCCACCATCGACAGGGCCGCAGATACGCAGTATTTT
15,NA,TRBV29-1,TRBJ1-2,TRBD1,CSVVRTPGQGRGYTF,TGCAGCGTTGTTAGGACGCCGGGACAGGGTCGAGGCTACACCTTC
13,NA,TRBV5-1,TRBJ1-2,TRBD1,CASSGTGGSGYTF,TGCGCCAGTTCCGGGACAGGGGGCTCTGGCTACACCTTC
15,NA,TRBV19,TRBJ2-7,TRBD1,CASRRTGTGNNEQYF,TGTGCCAGTAGGCGAACCGGGACAGGGAATAACGAGCAGTACTTC